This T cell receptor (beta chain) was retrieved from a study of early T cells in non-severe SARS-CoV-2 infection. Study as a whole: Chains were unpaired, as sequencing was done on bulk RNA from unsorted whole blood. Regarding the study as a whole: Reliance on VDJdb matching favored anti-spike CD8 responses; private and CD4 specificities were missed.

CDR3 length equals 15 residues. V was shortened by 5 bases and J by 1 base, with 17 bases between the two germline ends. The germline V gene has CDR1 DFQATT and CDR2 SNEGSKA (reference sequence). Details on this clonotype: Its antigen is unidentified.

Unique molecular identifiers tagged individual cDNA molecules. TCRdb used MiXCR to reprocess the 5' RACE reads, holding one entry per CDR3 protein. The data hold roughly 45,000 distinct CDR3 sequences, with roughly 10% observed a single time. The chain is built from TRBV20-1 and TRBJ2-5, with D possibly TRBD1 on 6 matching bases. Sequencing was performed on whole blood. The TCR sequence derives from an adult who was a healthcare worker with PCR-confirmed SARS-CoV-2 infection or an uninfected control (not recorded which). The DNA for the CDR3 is TGCAGTGCTCCAAAAGGCGCAGGGGTCCAAGAGACCCAGTACTTC. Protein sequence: CSAPKGAGVQETQYF.